The rows below give T cell receptor beta chains drawn from one sample of a study of blood T cell repertoires in COVID-19. The protocol was immunoSEQ multiplex PCR, while the TCRdb copy is restricted to in-frame clones and leaves out a portion. The sample yields 50,000 to 65,000 clones, approximately 84% seen once. Sequenced input: peripheral blood. These receptors were taken from a man aged 50-59 years with active COVID-19. Both conserved end residues are part of each CDR3. D genes are given only for firm matches. Some rows have no size entry. The others give once, few or many, or a class for an expanded clone.

clone_size,v_call,j_call,d_call,cdr3_nt,cdr3_aa
-,TRBV24-1,TRBJ2-3,TRBD2,TGTGCCACCAGTGATTGGGAGCGGGAGTTAGATACGCAGTATTTT,CATSDWERELDTQYF
-,TRBV28,TRBJ1-5,-,TGTGCCAGCTCCTATGTTCAGGGTAATCAGCCCCAGCATTTT,CASSYVQGNQPQHF
-,TRBV19,TRBJ2-5,TRBD2,TGTGCCAGTAGTTCCGGACTAGCGGGACAACAAGAGACCCAGTACTTC,CASSSGLAGQQETQYF
once,TRBV6-2/TRBV6-3,TRBJ2-1,TRBD1,TGTGCCAGCAGTCCCGGACAGGGGGATGAGCAGTTCTTC,CASSPGQGDEQFF
once,TRBV7-6,TRBJ2-3,TRBD2,TGTGCCAGCAGCTTAAGGTCTAGCGGGGGGGCTGTAGATACGCAGTATTTT,CASSLRSSGGAVDTQYF
once,TRBV2,TRBJ2-5,TRBD2,TGTGCCAGCTGCGGCGTTGGGACTAGCGGGAGGGGAGAGACCCAGTACTTC,CASCGVGTSGRGETQYF
-,TRBV4-2,TRBJ1-1,-,TGTGCCAGCAGCCAAGCCGGGAACACTGAAGCTTTCTTT,CASSQAGNTEAFF
-,TRBV5-1,TRBJ1-2,TRBD1,TGCGCCAGCAGCTTGGACAGGGGCGGCTATGGCTACACCTTC,CASSLDRGGYGYTF
-,TRBV19,TRBJ1-1,TRBD1,TGTGCCAGTAGGGGACAGGGTCTTCCTCCGACATCCTTCACTGAAGCTTTCTTT,CASRGQGLPPTSFTEAFF
-,TRBV5-4,TRBJ2-7,TRBD1,TGTGCCAGCAGCTTGAAAGGGACAGACTACGAGCAGTACTTC,CASSLKGTDYEQYF
-,TRBV19,TRBJ1-1,TRBD1,TGTGCCAGTAGCCCCGGGACAGGGGCCGTGTACACTGAAGCTTTCTTT,CASSPGTGAVYTEAFF
-,TRBV28,TRBJ1-3,-,TGTGCCAGCAGTACAGGGTTTGGAAACACCATATATTTT,CASSTGFGNTIYF
-,TRBV12-3/TRBV12-4,TRBJ2-3,-,TGTGCCAGCAGTCGCCTAGCGACAGATACGCAGTATTTT,CASSRLATDTQYF
-,TRBV27,TRBJ1-1,-,-,CASSSSRSAMNTEAFF
-,TRBV19,TRBJ1-5,TRBD1,TGTGCCAGTAGCCGGGGCAGGGGGCAGGACAATCAGCCCCAGCATTTT,CASSRGRGQDNQPQHF
-,TRBV7-2,TRBJ2-7,-,TGTGCCAGCAGCTTAATGCGCGGTCCCTACGAGCAGTACTTC,CASSLMRGPYEQYF
-,TRBV19,TRBJ1-5,-,TGTGCCAGTAGTATCGAAAGGGGGGGGCGGCGCAACGAGCATTTT,CASSIERGGRRNEHF
-,TRBV7-7,TRBJ2-1,TRBD2,TGTGCTAGCAGCTTAGATGCGAGCGGGGGGCCGACAGAGCAGTTCTTC,CASSLDASGGPTEQFF
-,TRBV28,TRBJ1-1,-,TGTGCCAGCACCGAAGACACGAACACTGAAGCTTTCTTT,CASTEDTNTEAFF
-,TRBV19,TRBJ2-7,-,TGTGCCAGTAGTGGAGCGACAGGTTCCTACGAGCAGTACTTC,CASSGATGSYEQYF
few,TRBV27,TRBJ2-5,-,TGTGCCAGCAGTTTATCGAGACCCGACAGTTCCACCCAAGAGACCCAGTACTTC,CASSLSRPDSSTQETQYF
-,TRBV19,TRBJ2-7,TRBD1,TGTGCCAGTGGCCGAGGGGGCTTCTACGAGCAGTACTTC,CASGRGGFYEQYF